One and the same sample provided the 25 T cell receptor beta chains below, sequenced in a study of immune characterization of retroperitoneal liposarcoma. TCRdb re-derived calls from the PCR reads in MiXCR, one entry per CDR3 protein. The table shows some 2,900 distinct CDR3 sequences, with 45% to 55% occurring only once. Specimen: tumor tissue. The origin of the receptors is a male donor with retroperitoneal liposarcoma.

The chain links TRBV6-1 to TRBJ1-6; the match to TRBD1 covers 7 bases. Unmatched junction bases numbered 8, after V lost 8 bases and J lost 4 bases. The CDR3 contains 15 residues. Germline V gene lookup returns CDR1 MNHNS and CDR2 SASEGT. CDR3 protein: CASLMGQSYNSPLHF. The CDR3 DNA follows: TGTGCCAGCCTGATGGGACAGAGTTATAATTCACCCCTCCACTTT.

The chain carries TRBV12-3 or TRBV12-4 and TRBJ2-4; 7 bases align to TRBD2. The CDR3 sequence is 15 residues long. V was clipped by 0 bases and J by 1 base; unmatched bases: 0. CDR3 DNA: TGTGCCAGCAGTTTAGCGGGAGGGGCCAAAAACATTCAGTACTTC. It specifies CASSLAGGAKNIQYF.

The chain carries TRBV6-1 and TRBJ2-1, with D possibly TRBD2 on 6 matching bases. V was shortened by 5 bases and J by 0 bases, with 14 bases between the two germline ends. The CDR3 totals 16 residues. Germline assignment: CDR1 MNHNS and CDR2 SASEGT. The CDR3 sequence is CASSSAGQRSYNEQFF. The CDR3, as DNA: TGTGCCAGCAGTTCCGCGGGGCAACGCTCCTACAATGAGCAGTTCTTC.

This chain uses TRBV7-2 with TRBJ2-1; TRBD2 aligns across 8 bases. The germline CDR1 and CDR2 sequences are SGHTA and FQGNSA. This CDR3 comprises 17 residues. V lost 3 bases and J lost 0; bases outside the gene matches: 7. The CDR3: CASSFGLAGSSYNEQFF. The CDR3 region has the DNA TGTGCCAGCAGCTTCGGTTTAGCGGGATCCTCCTACAATGAGCAGTTCTTC.

The chain has TRBV12-3 or TRBV12-4 and TRBJ2-5, with 14 bases fitting TRBD2. V shed 5 bases, J shed 11 bases, and the junction held 13 bases outside the gene matches. This CDR3 has 16 amino acids. The CDR3 loop is CASSGGLAGVNNEQYF. In DNA form, the CDR3 reads TGTGCCAGCAGTGGGGGACTAGCGGGAGTCAACAATGAGCAGTACTTC.

This clonotype is categorized as medium-sized. V is TRBV12-3 or TRBV12-4 and J is TRBJ2-7; D uncertain. The CDR3 is made up of 12 amino acids. Trimming stripped 2 bases from V and 7 bases from J, with 9 bases between. The CDR3 sequence is CASSLRRREQYF. CDR3 DNA: TGTGCCAGCAGTTTACGCCGACGGGAGCAGTACTTC.

The chain uses TRBV6-1 and TRBJ1-6; TRBD1 aligns across 7 bases. Trimming took 4 bases from V and 7 from J; bases not matched to a gene: 10. Germline-derived CDR1 and CDR2 are MNHNS and SASEGT. This CDR3 has 16 amino acids. The CDR3 is CASSAQGTYGNSPLHF. Here the CDR3 DNA reads TGTGCCAGCAGTGCACAGGGGACCTACGGGAATTCACCCCTCCACTTT.

V and J are TRBV6-1 and TRBJ2-2; D is perhaps TRBD1 (6 bases). This CDR3 spans 16 amino acids. Trimming cost V 4 bases and J 0 bases, with 12 bases left between them. Germline CDR1 MNHNS, CDR2 SASEGT. CDR3 sequence (DNA): TGTGCCAGCAGTGGCGTACAGGGCGCGAACACCGGGGAGCTGTTTTTT. Its translation is CASSGVQGANTGELFF.

This chain connects TRBV6-1 to TRBJ1-5, with D hard to call. With 5 bases removed from V and 4 bases from J, the gap between germline ends came to 9 bases. This CDR3 is built from 13 residues. Germline V gives CDR1 MNHNS, CDR2 SASEGT. The CDR3 protein is CASSSQANQPQHF. DNA of the CDR3: TGTGCCAGCAGTTCCCAAGCAAATCAGCCCCAGCATTTT.

The DNA for the CDR3 is TGTGCCAGCAGTCCTCAAGGGACGAGCACAGATACGCAGTATTTT. The encoded protein is CASSPQGTSTDTQYF. The chain joins TRBV6-1 to TRBJ2-3; TRBD1 or TRBD2 may be the D gene (5 bases each). V lost 5 bases and J 0 bases, leaving 12 bases between the germline ends. There are 15 residues in the CDR3. Germline CDR1 is MNHNS and CDR2 is SASEGT.

The V gene is TRBV6-6, the J gene TRBJ2-1, with a tentative D call TRBD2 (6 bases). Trimming left V 2 bases short and J 5 bases short, with 10 bases between. Looked up from germline, CDR1 is MNHNY and CDR2 is SVGAGI (reference sequence). This CDR3 is 14 amino acids long. This CDR3 is CASSYASAHNEQFF. CDR3 nucleotide sequence: TGTGCCAGCAGTTACGCTAGCGCCCACAATGAGCAGTTCTTC.

Of note for this clonotype: At one of its ends the junction is not consistent with the germline gene, which may arise from a read error. The rearrangement joins TRBV7-2 to TRBJ2-5; 8 nucleotides match TRBD2. The J call may be faulty, since TRBJ2-1 better matches the DNA end. CDR3 length: 13 residues. CDR1 and CDR2 from the germline V gene are SGHTA and FQGNSA. The CDR3 DNA follows: TGTGCCAGCAGCCTAGCGGGTTACAATGGGCAGTTCTTC. Translating gives CASSLAGYNGQFF.

The rearrangement links TRBV5-1 to TRBJ1-1; no clear D. Trimming cost V 4 bases and J 5 bases, with 12 bases left between them. Germline CDR1 SGHRS, CDR2 YFSETQ. The CDR3 runs 13 residues. The CDR3 DNA sequence: TGCGCCAGCAGCACCGATGGGGTTACTGAAGCTTTCTTT. Protein: CASSTDGVTEAFF.

Within the sample, this clonotype is large. This chain links TRBV6-1 with TRBJ2-5; no reliable D call. Trimming pared 2 bases from V and 5 bases from J, leaving 12 bases between. This CDR3 is built from 14 residues. Germline V gene sequence: CDR1 MNHNS, CDR2 SASEGT. The CDR3 DNA reads as TGTGCCAGCAGTGAACCCCAAACCAGGGAGACCCAGTACTTC. Translation: CASSEPQTRETQYF.

Only a few counts were recorded for this clonotype. The genes are TRBV5-1 and TRBJ2-2; TRBD2 agrees at 10 bases. V shed 4 bases, J shed 4 bases, and the junction held 7 bases outside the gene matches. This CDR3 region has 16 residues. Germline V CDR1 and CDR2: SGHRS, YFSETQ. For the CDR3, the DNA is TGCGCCAGCAGCCTATCACTAGCGGGGAGCACCGGGGAGCTGTTTTTT. Translating it yields CASSLSLAGSTGELFF.

CDR3 DNA sequence: TGTGCCAGCAGTTACTCCCTTACAAATGAAAAACTGTTTTTT. It specifies CASSYSLTNEKLFF. The rearrangement links TRBV6-6 to TRBJ1-4; D uncertain. This CDR3 region has 14 residues. The V gene lost 0 bases and the J gene lost 5 bases, with 7 bases spanning the gap. Germline V lookup: CDR1 MNHNY, CDR2 SVGAGI (reference sequence).

This clonotype was found a few times. The chain carries TRBV7-3 and TRBJ2-5, with 14 bases lining up with TRBD2. This CDR3 has 17 residues. The trim removed 3 bases at V and 11 bases at J, leaving 14 bases unmatched. CDR1 and CDR2 from the germline V gene are SGHTA and FQGTGA. Here the CDR3 reads CASSFFPRLAGGNEQYF. In nucleotides, the CDR3 is TGTGCCAGCAGCTTTTTCCCACGACTAGCGGGGGGGAATGAGCAGTACTTC.

The chain employs TRBV11-3 and TRBJ2-1; no reliable D call. The CDR3 is 15 residues long. Deletions cut 5 bases from V and 4 bases from J, with 15 bases between. Germline lookup yields CDR1 SGHNT and CDR2 YENEEA. The CDR3 loop is CASSPRLAGYNEQFF. The CDR3 DNA reads TGTGCCAGCAGCCCTCGTTTAGCCGGTTACAATGAGCAGTTCTTC.

The CDR3 here is CASSLTVWGTDTQYF. CDR3 DNA sequence: TGTGCCAGCAGCTTGACAGTTTGGGGCACAGATACGCAGTATTTT. The chain couples TRBV5-5 to TRBJ2-3; D is ambiguous. V lost 1 base, J lost 1 base, and 10 bases lay in between. The germline gives CDR1 SGHKS, CDR2 YYEKEE (reference sequence). The CDR3 sequence is 15 residues long.

This sequence joins TRBV7-2 and TRBJ2-7; TRBD2 matches at 8 bases. The ends lost 7 bases at V and 4 bases at J; junction bases unmatched: 9. The CDR3 length is 14 residues. CDR1 is SGHTA and CDR2 is FQGNSA in the germline V gene. The CDR3 nucleotides are TGTGCCAGCACGTCCGTAGCGGGACGATACGAGCAGTACTTC. Translation: CASTSVAGRYEQYF.

The chain employs TRBV7-2 and TRBJ1-4, with D hard to call. The CDR3 totals 15 residues. Germline loops: CDR1 SGHTA, CDR2 FQGNSA. The V and J ends lost 2 bases and 6 bases respectively, with 13 bases between them. CDR3 sequence (DNA): TGTGCCAGCAGCTTAAACCCTTCCGTGGATGAAAAACTGTTTTTT. The encoded protein is CASSLNPSVDEKLFF.

Within the sample, this clonotype is medium-sized. The rearrangement uses TRBV6-1 and TRBJ2-1; D perhaps matches TRBD2 (5 bases). Germline CDR1 MNHNS, CDR2 SASEGT. Trimming left V 6 bases short and J 0 bases short, with 21 bases between. The length of the CDR3 is 18 residues. CDR3 DNA sequence: TGTGCCAGCAGAGAAAGGGAGTGGTTGGATAGCTCCTACAATGAGCAGTTCTTC. It specifies CASREREWLDSSYNEQFF.

With respect to this clonotype: A much larger clone differs by one base, so this may be a read error. The chain has TRBV7-2 and TRBJ2-5; 7 bases are a match to TRBD2. The CDR3 spans 15 residues. From germline, CDR1 is SGHTA and CDR2 FQGNSA. In DNA, the CDR3 is TGTGCCAGCAGCTTAGATGGACCTTGGCGGGAGACCCGGTACTTC. It yields the protein CASSLDGPWRETRYF.

V and J are TRBV7-8 and TRBJ2-1; TRBD2 matches 8 bases. V trimming: 7 bases; J trimming: 10 bases; junction bases outside the gene matches: 12. The CDR3 consists of 14 residues. Germline values: CDR1 SGHVS, CDR2 FQNEAQ. CDR3 in amino acids: CASNQAGAPGEQFF. The CDR3 DNA is TGTGCCAGCAACCAAGCGGGAGCTCCTGGGGAGCAGTTCTTC.

The chain combines TRBV4-3 with TRBJ1-1, with D possibly being TRBD1 (6 bases). The CDR3 loop spans 17 amino acids. Germline CDR1 reads LGHNA; CDR2 reads YSLEER. Trimming stripped 0 bases from V and 0 bases from J, with 14 bases between. In DNA form, the CDR3 reads TGCGCCAGCAGCCAAGATGTCGCAGGGGTTATGAACACTGAAGCTTTCTTT. Its translation: CASSQDVAGVMNTEAFF.